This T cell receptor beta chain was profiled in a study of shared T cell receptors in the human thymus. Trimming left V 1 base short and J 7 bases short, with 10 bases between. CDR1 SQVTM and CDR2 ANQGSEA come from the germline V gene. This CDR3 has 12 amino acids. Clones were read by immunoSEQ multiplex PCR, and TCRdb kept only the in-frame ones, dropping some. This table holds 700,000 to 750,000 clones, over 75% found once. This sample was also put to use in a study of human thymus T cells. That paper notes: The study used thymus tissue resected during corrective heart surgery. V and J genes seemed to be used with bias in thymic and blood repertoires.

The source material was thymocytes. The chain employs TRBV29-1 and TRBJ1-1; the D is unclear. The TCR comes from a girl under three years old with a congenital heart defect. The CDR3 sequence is CSVEVTRGEAFF. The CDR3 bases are TGCAGCGTTGAAGTGACCCGAGGTGAAGCTTTCTTT.